This T cell receptor (beta chain) was sequenced for a study of blood T cell repertoires in COVID-19. Study details: Sources were T cells, B-cell-depleted T cells, or PBMCs; the material itself was cDNA or gDNA.

This CDR3 comprises 16 residues. Trimming took 8 bases from V and 4 from J, leaving 22 bases between them. CDR1 is SEHNR, CDR2 FQNEAQ, per germline (reference sequence). Authors' processing steps: Nucleated cell number was recorded as an estimate derived from reference gene primer amplification. Using immunoSEQ multiplex PCR, the repertoire was profiled, and TCRdb retains in-frame clones only, with some absent. Clone size and V and J calls were adopted from that table, with D and trimming inferred from the DNA. The sample shows 65,000 to 80,000 clones, around 90% of them seen only once. This clonotype originated in a man between 45 and 60 years old with active COVID-19. This chain joins TRBV7-9 and TRBJ2-3, with D possibly TRBD1 on 6 matching bases. Sample: peripheral blood. The CDR3: CASGPTGIFASDTQYF. CDR3 DNA sequence: TGTGCCAGCGGGCCCACAGGGATATTCGCATCAGATACGCAGTATTTT.